Each of the 5 T cell receptor beta chains below was sequenced from the same sample in a study of blood T cell repertoires in COVID-19. Method: immunoSEQ multiplex PCR; TCRdb's copy keeps in-frame clones and lacks some. Altogether a few hundred thousand clones are present, about 87% being singletons, with the ten largest covering approximately 5.3%. The sequenced sample consisted of peripheral blood. These receptor sequences come from a woman aged 60 to 75 with COVID-19, enrolled during active disease.

The rearrangement links TRBV6-1 to TRBJ1-4, with no clear D. The germline CDR1 and CDR2 sequences are MNHNS and SASEGT. CDR3 length: 16 amino acids. Trimming pared 2 bases from V and 0 bases from J, leaving 10 bases between. The CDR3 coding sequence is TGTGCCAGCAGTGAATTATTCTCTGCAACTAATGAAAAACTGTTTTTT. The encoded protein is CASSELFSATNEKLFF.

The chain recombines TRBV7-3 with TRBJ1-1; 8 bases fit TRBD1. Germline lookup yields CDR1 SGHTA and CDR2 FQGTGA. The CDR3 runs 17 residues. V trimming: 0 bases; J trimming: 0 bases; junction bases outside the gene matches: 6. Written as DNA, the CDR3 is TGTGCCAGCAGCTTAACGGAGAGACAGGGGCTGAACACTGAAGCTTTCTTT. It translates to CASSLTERQGLNTEAFF.

The V call is TRBV19, the J call TRBJ1-5, with 9 bases identical to TRBD1. With V trimmed by 5 bases and J by 7 bases, 6 bases remained unmatched. The CDR3 contains 14 residues. Germline-derived CDR1 and CDR2 are LNHDA and SQIVND (reference sequence). The CDR3 DNA is TGTGCCAGTAGTCGGACAGGGGTGAGGCAGCCCCAGCATTTT. The encoded protein is CASSRTGVRQPQHF.

This clone was observed a handful of times. This sequence joins TRBV13 and TRBJ2-7, with 8 positions matching TRBD2. Trimming took 3 bases from V and 1 from J; bases not matched to a gene: 8. Germline CDR1 is PRHDT and CDR2 is FYEKMQ (reference sequence). There are 16 residues in the CDR3. The CDR3 region is CASSFFSGISSYEQYF. Here the CDR3 DNA reads TGTGCCAGCAGCTTCTTTAGCGGGATTTCTTCCTACGAGCAGTACTTC.

In DNA, the CDR3 is TGCGCCAGCAGCTTGGGACTAGGGACCTACAATGAGCAGTTCTTC. This sequence encodes CASSLGLGTYNEQFF. The chain has TRBV5-1 and TRBJ2-1, with a possible D match to TRBD2 (6 bases). CDR3 length: 15 residues. Looked up from germline, CDR1 is SGHRS and CDR2 is YFSETQ. Trimming shortened V by 0 bases and J by 2 bases, and 9 bases separated the two germline ends.